The clone carrying this TCR beta chain was observed a few times. Its cognate antigen is unknown. The entry originates in a study of identifying expanded T cells in peripheral blood. Healthy donors had no documented immune events, such as infections, while sampled. TCRdb's copy holds only in-frame clones and misses some; the assay was immunoSEQ multiplex PCR. Among around 90,000 clones listed, approximately 88% were seen once. Study-wide results and caveats: Across healthy donors, higher total template counts meant significantly greater roughly two-week count variance. Over about two and four weeks, about 15 and 19 clones changed, versus around 1.3 between replicates.

The sample comprised blood. The TCR sequence derives from a person aged 18 to 75 in good health.

CDR3 region: CASSKRSGEAFF. CDR3 bases: TGCGCCAGCAGCAAACGGAGCGGTGAAGCTTTCTTT. The chain joins TRBV5-1 to TRBJ1-1; D call uncertain. Germline V CDR1 and CDR2: SGHRS, YFSETQ. This CDR3 region has 12 residues. Trimming removed 4 bases at V and 7 bases at J, with 11 bases between.